This entry lists 13 T cell receptor beta chains sequenced from one sample in a study of blood T cell repertoires in COVID-19 (dated by TCRdb to about 2020). Preparation of the library involved the immunoSEQ multiplex PCR assay. TCRdb re-hosts the immuneACCESS table, in-frame sequences only. Its copies lack some clones; in the studies checked, an unresolved V gene accounts for under half of them, and the cause for the rest is not known. This sample has 250,000 or so clones in its table, and roughly four fifths of those were observed once. Approximately 4.5% of the sample is taken by the ten largest. The specimen sequenced was peripheral blood. Receptors originate from a woman between 70 and 85 years old with acute or convalescent COVID-19.

This clone showed up just a few times. This chain connects TRBV2 to TRBJ2-7, with D perhaps TRBD1 (6 bases). The germline V gene has CDR1 SNHLY and CDR2 FYNNEI. V lost 5 bases and J 2 bases, leaving 10 bases between the germline ends. This CDR3 is 13 amino acids long. The CDR3 bases are TGTGCCAGCAGTCTGGACAGAACCTACGAGCAGTACTTC. Protein sequence: CASSLDRTYEQYF.

This clone showed up just once. The V gene is TRBV12-3 or TRBV12-4, the J gene TRBJ1-6, with 7 bases that match TRBD1. The CDR3 runs to 13 residues. V was clipped by 5 bases and J by 14 bases; unmatched bases: 9. The CDR3: CASSTTGTEALHF. CDR3 nucleotide sequence: TGTGCCAGCAGTACTACCGGGACAGAGGCCCTCCACTTT.

This clone was seen a handful of times. The J gene is TRBJ2-2, the V gene TRBV9; 7 bases are a match to TRBD2. Germline V gives CDR1 SGDLS, CDR2 YYNGEE. The CDR3 length is 15 residues. V was clipped by 2 bases and J by 4 bases; unmatched bases: 5. The CDR3 is CASSVITGGTGELFF. The DNA for the CDR3 is TGTGCCAGCAGCGTGATTACGGGGGGCACCGGGGAGCTGTTTTTT. The full variable domain, in which reference TRBV9 and TRBJ2-2 provide the parts outside the CDR3, is DSGVTQTPKHLITATGQRVTLRCSPRSGDLSVYWYQQSLDQGLQFLIQYYNGEERAKGNILERFSAQQFPDLHSELNLSSLELGDSALYFCASSVITGGTGELFFGEGSRLTVL.

The chain recombines TRBV7-2 with TRBJ2-3; weak D call: TRBD2 (7 bases). Germline V lookup: CDR1 SGHTA, CDR2 FQGNSA. Trimming stripped 1 base from V and 4 bases from J, with 12 bases between. The CDR3 totals 15 residues. The CDR3 loop is CASSLVRGGADTQYF. CDR3 nucleotide sequence: TGTGCCAGCAGCTTAGTTAGGGGGGGAGCAGATACGCAGTATTTT. Filled out from reference TRBV7-2 and TRBJ2-3, the complete variable domain reads GAGVSQSPSNKVTEKGKDVELRCDPISGHTALYWYRQSLGQGLEFLIYFQGNSAPDKSGLPSDRFSAERTGGSVSTLTIQRTQQEDSAVYLCASSLVRGGADTQYFGPGTRLTVL.

The V and J genes are TRBV7-2 and TRBJ1-2; the D gene is possibly TRBD1 (6 bases). CDR3 length: 14 amino acids. Trimming pared 4 bases from V and 4 bases from J, leaving 13 bases between. CDR1 and CDR2 from the germline V gene are SGHTA and FQGNSA. CDR3 nucleotides: TGTGCCAGCAGCTGGGACACGAATATCTATGGCTACACCTTC. It encodes CASSWDTNIYGYTF.

The V gene is TRBV5-1, the J gene TRBJ1-2; maybe TRBD1 (5 bases). V lost 8 bases and J lost 2, with 13 bases in between. CDR1 SGHRS and CDR2 YFSETQ come from the germline V gene. The CDR3 is 13 amino acids. The CDR3 nucleotides read TGCGCCAGTCGACAGACAGAGAACTATGGCTACACCTTC. It yields the protein CASRQTENYGYTF.

The chain links TRBV30 to TRBJ2-7, with 11 bases matching TRBD2. Trimming at V came to 2 bases and at J to 1 base, leaving 7 bases not matched to a gene. This CDR3 region has 16 residues. Looked up from germline, CDR1 is GTSNPN and CDR2 is SVGIG (reference sequence). CDR3 sequence: CAWSPSGGPRSYEQYF. CDR3 nucleotide sequence: TGTGCCTGGAGTCCTAGCGGGGGGCCCAGGTCCTACGAGCAGTACTTC.

This clone was seen more than once but under ten times. The gene calls are TRBV3-1 (or the pseudogene TRBV3-2) and TRBJ2-3; 11 nucleotides line up with TRBD2. This CDR3 contains 18 residues. Losses at the gene ends were 0 bases for V and 1 base for J; bases not matched to a gene: 6. Germline assignment: CDR1 LGHDT and CDR2 YNNKEL (reference sequence). CDR3: CASSQETLLAGGTDTQYF. The CDR3 nucleotides read TGTGCCAGCAGCCAAGAGACGCTACTAGCGGGGGGCACAGATACGCAGTATTTT.

As concerns this clone: An end of the junction differs from the germline gene, which may be a read error. Other nucleotide sequences from this sample produce the same CDR3. The J gene is TRBJ2-7, the V gene TRBV3-1 (or the pseudogene TRBV3-2), with TRBD2 matching 8 bases. Germline-derived CDR1 and CDR2 are LGHDT and YNNKEL (reference sequence). This CDR3 region has 14 residues. The CDR3 here is CASSQGLAGYEQYF. The CDR3 nucleotides read TGTGCCAGTAGCCAAGGACTAGCAGGCTACGAGCAGTACTTC.

The chain carries TRBV6-5 and TRBJ1-2; D possibly corresponds to TRBD1 (6 bases). This CDR3 has 15 amino acids. Germline assignment: CDR1 MNHEY and CDR2 SVGAGI. V gave up 5 bases and J gave up 1 base, with 14 bases separating them. This CDR3 is CASSPQGTVNYGYTF. In nucleotides, the CDR3 is TGTGCCAGCAGTCCCCAGGGGACGGTTAACTATGGCTACACCTTC.

This clone came up many times. This chain uses TRBV18 with TRBJ1-2, with 10 positions matching TRBD1. The length of the CDR3 is 15 residues. Germline-derived CDR1 and CDR2 are KGHSH and LQKENI. The V segment lost 4 bases and the J segment 4 bases; nucleotides outside the gene matches: 6. The CDR3 nucleotides read TGTGCCAGCTCACGTCCCGGGACAGGGGTCTATGGCTACACCTTC. Its protein product is CASSRPGTGVYGYTF.

This clone was seen just once. This sequence joins TRBV3-1 (or the pseudogene TRBV3-2) and TRBJ2-5; 12 bases are shared with TRBD2. Germline trimming cut 4 bases from V and 3 bases from J; bases unmatched to any gene: 6. Germline V gene lookup returns CDR1 LGHDT and CDR2 YNNKEL (reference sequence). This CDR3 is 16 amino acids long. The CDR3 spells CASSLIRLAGEETQYF. CDR3 nucleotides: TGTGCCAGCAGCCTGATCCGACTAGCGGGGGAAGAGACCCAGTACTTC.

This chain uses TRBV19 with TRBJ1-2; 12 bases agree with TRBD1. There are 15 residues in the CDR3. V trimming: 11 bases; J trimming: 8 bases; junction bases outside the gene matches: 15. CDR1 and CDR2 (germline): LNHDA, SQIVND (reference sequence). The CDR3 protein is CAVERTGTGGGGYTF. For the CDR3, the DNA is TGTGCCGTTGAAAGAACCGGGACAGGGGGCGGAGGCTACACCTTC.